This T cell receptor (beta chain) is from a study of cytomegalovirus exposure and HLA in healthy donors. The study, taken as a whole, reports: In a later analysis, HLA-associated TCR beta chains were more clonally expanded than equally common others. A likely sequencing artifact accounted for one observed cluster of highly shared sequence variants. A prior analysis recorded that most TCR beta V segments were productive about 87% or about 30% of the time.

Between the trimmed V and J ends, which lost 4 bases and 0 bases, there was a span of 11 bases. CDR3 length: 15 residues. Germline V CDR1 and CDR2: WNHNN, SYGVQD (reference sequence). The PCR made use of 60 Vbeta and 13 Jbeta primers. Sequencing used immunoSEQ multiplex PCR; TCRdb keeps in-frame clones, though not all of them. The sample holds around 160,000 clones, roughly 79% seen once. The donors were healthy bone marrow donors. As for this clone: Its specificity is unknown.

This clonotype was obtained from a male donor in good health and CMV-seropositive. Material: PBMCs. The chain combines TRBV10-1 with TRBJ2-3; perhaps TRBD1 as D (6 bases). CDR3 amino acids: CASSGTAVSTDTQYF. In DNA, the CDR3 is TGCGCCAGCAGTGGGACAGCCGTTAGCACAGATACGCAGTATTTT.